Listed below are T cell receptor beta chains from one sample, sequenced in a study of blood T cell repertoires in COVID-19. Using immunoSEQ multiplex PCR, the repertoire was profiled, and TCRdb retains in-frame clones only, with some absent. The top ten hold about 12% of the sample, which has under 300,000 clones, roughly 83% seen once. The specimen sequenced was peripheral blood. These receptors were collected from a man older than 75 with acute or convalescent COVID-19. Each CDR3 is given with its conserved first and last residue. Fields, in order: clone size, V gene, D gene, J gene, CDR3 length, CDR3 protein, CDR3 DNA. D genes are given only for firm matches. Only part of the rows carry a size: once, few, many, or a class if the clone is expanded.

>.|TRBV28|.|TRBJ1-2|13
CASSSAGVDGYTF
TGTGCCAGCTCATCCGCAGGGGTGGATGGCTACACCTTC
>.|TRBV5-1|.|TRBJ2-5|14
CASSVPGLEETQYF
TGCGCCAGCAGCGTACCTGGACTCGAAGAGACCCAGTACTTC
>few|TRBV19|.|TRBJ2-7|13
CASTRPGSYEQYF
TGTGCCAGTACGCGCCCAGGATCCTACGAGCAGTACTTC
>.|TRBV10-3|.|TRBJ1-6|13
CAVTQGANSPLHF
TGTGCCGTGACACAGGGTGCGAATTCACCCCTCCACTTT
>few|TRBV9|.|TRBJ1-3|15
CASSGGGRAGNTIYF
TGTGCCAGCAGCGGAGGGGGACGGGCTGGAAACACCATATATTTT
>.|TRBV18|TRBD1|TRBJ1-1|16
CASSRGQGASLTEAFF
TGTGCCAGCTCACGGGGACAGGGGGCAAGTCTCACTGAAGCTTTCTTT
>.|TRBV19|.|TRBJ1-2|11
CASIGTHGYTF
TGTGCCAGTATAGGGACACATGGCTACACCTTC
>.|TRBV3-1/TRBV3-2|.|TRBJ2-6|17
CASSFSYRASGANVLTF
TGTGCCAGCAGCTTCTCCTACAGGGCGTCTGGGGCCAACGTCCTGACTTTC
>.|TRBV6-6|.|TRBJ2-7|12
CASSPGAEEQYF
TGTGCCAGCAGTCCGGGAGCTGAAGAGCAGTACTTC
>.|TRBV2|TRBD1|TRBJ2-7|14
CASTGGASGYEQYF
TGTGCCAGCACAGGGGGCGCCTCCGGCTACGAGCAGTACTTC